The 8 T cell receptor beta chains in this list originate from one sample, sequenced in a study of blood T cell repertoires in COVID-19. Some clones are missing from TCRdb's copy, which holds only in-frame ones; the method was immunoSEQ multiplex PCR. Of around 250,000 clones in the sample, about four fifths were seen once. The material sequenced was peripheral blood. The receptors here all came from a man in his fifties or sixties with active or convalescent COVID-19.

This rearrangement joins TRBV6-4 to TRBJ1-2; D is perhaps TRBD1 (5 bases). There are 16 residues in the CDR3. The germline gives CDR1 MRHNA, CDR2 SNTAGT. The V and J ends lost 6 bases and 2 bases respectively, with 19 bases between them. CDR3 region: CASSGTNGAENYGYTF. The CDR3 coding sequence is TGTGCCAGCAGCGGTACGAATGGGGCAGAGAACTATGGCTACACCTTC.

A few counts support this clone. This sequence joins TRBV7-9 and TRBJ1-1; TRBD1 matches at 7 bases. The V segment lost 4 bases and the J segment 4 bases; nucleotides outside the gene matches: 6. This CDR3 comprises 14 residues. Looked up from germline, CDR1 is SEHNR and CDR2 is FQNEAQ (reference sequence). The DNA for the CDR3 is TGTGCCAGCAGCTGGCGACAGGGCGGCACTGAAGCTTTCTTT. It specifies CASSWRQGGTEAFF.

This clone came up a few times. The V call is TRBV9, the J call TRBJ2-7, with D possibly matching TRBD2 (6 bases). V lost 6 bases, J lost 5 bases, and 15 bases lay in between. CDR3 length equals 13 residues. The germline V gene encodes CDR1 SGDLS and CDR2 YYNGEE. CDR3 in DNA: TGTGCCAGCACGGGGACTCCGCCTCACGAGCAGTACTTC. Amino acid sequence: CASTGTPPHEQYF.

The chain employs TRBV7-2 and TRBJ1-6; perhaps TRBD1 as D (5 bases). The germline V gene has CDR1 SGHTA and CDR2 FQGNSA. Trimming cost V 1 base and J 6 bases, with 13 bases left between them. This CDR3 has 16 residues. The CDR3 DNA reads TGTGCCAGCAGCTTAGATGACAGCGCCCCTAATTCACCCCTCCACTTT. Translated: CASSLDDSAPNSPLHF.

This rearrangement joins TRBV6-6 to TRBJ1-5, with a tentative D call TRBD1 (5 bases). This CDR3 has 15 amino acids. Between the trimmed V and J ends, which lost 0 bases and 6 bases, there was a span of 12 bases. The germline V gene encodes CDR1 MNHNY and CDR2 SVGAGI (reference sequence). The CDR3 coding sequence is TGTGCCAGCAGTTACTCGAACCCCCAGGGTCAGCCCCAGCATTTT. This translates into CASSYSNPQGQPQHF.

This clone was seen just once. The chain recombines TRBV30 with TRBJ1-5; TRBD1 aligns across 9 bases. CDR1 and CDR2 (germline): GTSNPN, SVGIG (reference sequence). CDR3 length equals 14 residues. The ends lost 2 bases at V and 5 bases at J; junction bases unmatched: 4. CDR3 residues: CAWSWGQGDQPQHF. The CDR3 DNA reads TGTGCCTGGAGTTGGGGACAGGGCGATCAGCCCCAGCATTTT. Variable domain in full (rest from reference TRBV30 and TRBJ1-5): SQTIHQWPATLVQPVGSPLSLECTVEGTSNPNLYWYRQAAGRGLQLLFYSVGIGQISSEVPQNLSASRPQDRQFILSSKKLLLSDSGFYLCAWSWGQGDQPQHFGDGTRLSIL.

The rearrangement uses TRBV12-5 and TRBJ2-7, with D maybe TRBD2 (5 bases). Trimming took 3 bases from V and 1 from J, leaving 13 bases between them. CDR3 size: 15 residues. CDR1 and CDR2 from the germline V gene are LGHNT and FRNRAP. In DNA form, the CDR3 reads TGTGCTAGTGGTTTACCGGCGGGCGGATCCTACGAGCAGTACTTC. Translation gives CASGLPAGGSYEQYF.

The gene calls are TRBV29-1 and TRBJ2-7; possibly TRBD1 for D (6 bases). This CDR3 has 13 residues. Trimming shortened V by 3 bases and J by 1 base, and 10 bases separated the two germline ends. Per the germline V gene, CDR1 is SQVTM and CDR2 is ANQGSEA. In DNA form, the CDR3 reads TGCAGCGTTGAGGCCACAGGGTCCTACGAGCAGTACTTC. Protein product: CSVEATGSYEQYF.